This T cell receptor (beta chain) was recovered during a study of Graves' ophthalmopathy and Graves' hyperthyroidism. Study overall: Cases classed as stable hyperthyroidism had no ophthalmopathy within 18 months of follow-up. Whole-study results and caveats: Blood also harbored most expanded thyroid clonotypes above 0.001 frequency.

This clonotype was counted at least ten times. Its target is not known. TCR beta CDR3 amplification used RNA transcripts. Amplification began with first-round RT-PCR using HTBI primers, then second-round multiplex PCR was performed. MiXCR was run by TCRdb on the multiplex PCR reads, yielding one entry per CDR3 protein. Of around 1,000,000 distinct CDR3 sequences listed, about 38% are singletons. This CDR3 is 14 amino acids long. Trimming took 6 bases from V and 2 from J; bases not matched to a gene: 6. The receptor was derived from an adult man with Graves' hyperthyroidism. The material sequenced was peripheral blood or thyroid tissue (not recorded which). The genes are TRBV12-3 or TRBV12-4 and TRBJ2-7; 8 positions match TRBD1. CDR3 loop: CASSPIQGAYEQYF. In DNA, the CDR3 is TGTGCCAGCAGCCCGATACAGGGGGCCTACGAGCAGTACTTC.